The 6 T cell receptor beta chains reported below all come from one sample, sequenced in a study of OX40 agonist ivuxolimab in advanced cancers. Method: immunoSEQ multiplex PCR; TCRdb's copy keeps in-frame clones and lacks some. The sample lists tens of thousands of clones, around 88% occurring once. This material consisted of CD4+ or CD8+ T cells sorted from blood, taken in a trial of the OX40 agonist ivuxolimab. The receptor set was obtained from an adult with an advanced solid tumor such as melanoma, head and neck, liver or kidney cancer.

This chain uses TRBV6-5 with TRBJ2-1; 7 positions match TRBD1. CDR1 and CDR2 from the germline V gene are MNHEY and SVGAGI. CDR3 length equals 13 residues. V was clipped by 5 bases and J by 12 bases; unmatched bases: 10. CDR3 nucleotide sequence: TGTGCCAGCAGTACTCCGGGACAGCCGTGGCAGTTCTTC. Translation: CASSTPGQPWQFF.

This sequence joins TRBV7-9 and TRBJ2-1; D is unclear. The CDR3 contains 17 residues. Trimming removed 3 bases from V and 2 bases from J, with 17 bases in between. Germline lookup yields CDR1 SEHNR and CDR2 FQNEAQ (reference sequence). DNA of the CDR3: TGTGCCAGCAGCTTGCGAACCGCGAGGAACACCTACAATGAGCAGTTCTTC. Its protein product is CASSLRTARNTYNEQFF.

CDR3 coding DNA: TGTGCCAGCGACAGGGAAAACTATGGCTACACCTTC. Protein product: CASDRENYGYTF. The V and J genes are TRBV9 and TRBJ1-2, with TRBD1 matching 7 bases. This CDR3 region has 12 residues. V shed 7 bases, J shed 2 bases, and the junction held 2 bases outside the gene matches. The germline gives CDR1 SGDLS, CDR2 YYNGEE.

The chain carries TRBV30 and TRBJ1-6; the D gene is possibly TRBD1 (5 bases). Germline V gene lookup returns CDR1 GTSNPN and CDR2 SVGIG (reference sequence). Trimming removed 0 bases from V and 17 bases from J, with 14 bases in between. CDR3 size: 12 residues. The chain's CDR3 is CAWSVRQRPVHF. DNA for the CDR3: TGTGCCTGGAGTGTAAGACAGCGCCCAGTCCACTTT. The full variable domain, its missing parts supplied by reference TRBV30 and TRBJ1-6, is SQTIHQWPATLVQPVGSPLSLECTVEGTSNPNLYWYRQAAGRGLQLLFYSVGIGQISSEVPQNLSASRPQDRQFILSSKKLLLSDSGFYLCAWSVRQRPVHFGNGTRLTVT.

This clone was observed a few times. V is TRBV7-8 and J is TRBJ1-2; weak D call: TRBD1 (5 bases). CDR3 length: 17 amino acids. V was clipped by 2 bases and J by 0 bases, with 16 bases between them. Germline CDR1 is SGHVS and CDR2 is FQNEAQ. The CDR3 spells CASSLRARATSNYGYTF. In DNA, the CDR3 is TGTGCCAGCAGCTTAAGGGCCAGGGCCACCTCTAACTATGGCTACACCTTC.

In the case of this clone: Other nucleotide sequences in the sample specify the same CDR3. The V gene is TRBV27, the J gene TRBJ1-5; D is perhaps TRBD1 (6 bases). The CDR3 is 13 residues long. Germline V gene data show CDR1 as MNHEY and CDR2 as SMNVEV (reference sequence). V was clipped by 5 bases and J by 4 bases, with 9 bases between them. The CDR3 sequence is CASSPQGNQPQHF. The CDR3 DNA reads as TGTGCCAGCAGTCCACAGGGTAATCAGCCCCAGCATTTT.